The 23 T cell receptor beta chains below were found in one sample sequenced in a study of cytomegalovirus exposure and HLA in healthy donors. Primers included in the PCR were 60 Vbeta and 13 Jbeta primers. The repertoire was sequenced with immunoSEQ multiplex PCR; TCRdb's copy has only in-frame clones and lacks some. The sample has 100,000 to 150,000 clones, approximately 75% seen once. The sample comprised PBMCs. These receptors were taken from a woman aged 50 to 60 in good health and CMV-seronegative.

The V gene is TRBV4-2, the J gene TRBJ2-1; TRBD2 is a possible D gene (5 bases). The germline CDR1 and CDR2 sequences are LGHNA and YNFKEQ. V was trimmed by 2 bases and J by 8 bases, leaving 16 bases between them. The CDR3 length is 15 residues. CDR3 bases: TGTGCCAGCAGCCAAATTCTCGAGGGATCGGATGAGCAGTTCTTC. The encoded protein is CASSQILEGSDEQFF.

This clone showed up just once. The rearrangement links TRBV25-1 to TRBJ2-5; TRBD2 aligns across 7 bases. Germline V gives CDR1 MGHDK, CDR2 SYGVNS. J was trimmed by 2 bases and V by 2 bases; bases with no gene match: 11. The CDR3 has 17 amino acids. The chain's CDR3 is CASSERALAAGQETQYF. Here the CDR3 DNA reads TGTGCCAGCAGTGAACGTGCTCTTGCAGCGGGGCAAGAGACCCAGTACTTC.

V is TRBV28 and J is TRBJ1-2; 9 bases map to TRBD1. Trimming cost V 6 bases and J 6 bases; bases outside gene matches: 11. CDR1 is MDHEN, CDR2 SYDVKM, per germline. The CDR3 has 15 residues. The CDR3 nucleotides are TGTGCCAGCAGCCCGGAGGGACAGGGTCACCATGGCTACACCTTC. This translates into CASSPEGQGHHGYTF.

The chain uses TRBV30 and TRBJ2-7, with TRBD1 as a possible D gene (6 bases). CDR1 is GTSNPN, CDR2 SVGIG, per germline (reference sequence). This CDR3 contains 13 residues. V dropped 4 bases and J dropped 5 bases, with 15 bases sitting between them. CDR3 region: CAWNRDTKNEQYF. In DNA, the CDR3 is TGTGCCTGGAACAGGGACACTAAAAACGAGCAGTACTTC.

This clone was seen a few times. This chain joins TRBV28 and TRBJ2-1, with 8 nucleotides matching TRBD2. The CDR3 spans 15 residues. CDR1 and CDR2 from the germline V gene are MDHEN and SYDVKM. Trimming removed 1 base from V and 1 base from J; junction bases left unmatched: 0. This chain's CDR3 is CASSLSGGSYNEQFF. CDR3 sequence (DNA): TGTGCCAGCAGTTTATCGGGAGGGTCCTACAATGAGCAGTTCTTC.

The chain recombines TRBV7-2 with TRBJ2-7; D perhaps matches TRBD1 (5 bases). From germline, CDR1 is SGHTA and CDR2 FQGNSA. This CDR3 comprises 14 residues. Trimming pared 5 bases from V and 0 bases from J, leaving 11 bases between. The CDR3, as DNA: TGTGCCAGCAGCCCCCAGGGTGGCTCCTACGAGCAGTACTTC. Protein sequence: CASSPQGGSYEQYF.

V is TRBV30 and J is TRBJ2-2; D might be TRBD1 (5 bases). V was trimmed by 1 base and J by 3 bases, leaving 9 bases between them. The germline gives CDR1 GTSNPN, CDR2 SVGIG (reference sequence). The CDR3 loop spans 14 amino acids. In nucleotides, the CDR3 is TGTGCCTGGAGTGACAGGTTTGACACCGGGGAGCTGTTTTTT. The encoded protein is CAWSDRFDTGELFF.

V gene TRBV10-3 combines with J gene TRBJ2-7; D is undetermined. Germline CDR1 and CDR2: ENHRY and SYGVKD. V dropped 5 bases and J dropped 0 bases, with 11 bases sitting between them. CDR3 length equals 14 residues. CDR3 in amino acids: CAISKQTISYEQYF. The CDR3 DNA follows: TGTGCCATCAGTAAGCAGACAATCTCCTACGAGCAGTACTTC.

This sequence joins TRBV14 and TRBJ2-2; tentatively, D is TRBD2 (5 bases). V was cut by 1 base and J by 5 bases, with 11 bases left in between. Germline V lookup: CDR1 SGHDN, CDR2 FVKESK. The CDR3 loop spans 15 amino acids. CDR3 coding DNA: TGTGCCAGCAGCCAAGGGCTAGCCCGGACCGGGGAGCTGTTTTTT. Amino acid sequence: CASSQGLARTGELFF.

The chain couples TRBV15 to TRBJ2-1; D is unresolved. The CDR3 loop spans 13 amino acids. V was clipped by 1 base and J by 3 bases, with 4 bases between them. CDR1 and CDR2 from the germline V gene are LNHNV and YYDKDF (reference sequence). CDR3 residues: CATSRGIYNEQFF. In DNA, the CDR3 is TGTGCCACCAGCAGAGGTATCTACAATGAGCAGTTCTTC.

This clone was counted only a few times. The V gene is TRBV18, the J gene TRBJ1-1, with D perhaps TRBD1 (6 bases). Germline CDR1 is KGHSH and CDR2 is LQKENI. The CDR3 is 16 residues long. V dropped 3 bases and J dropped 0 bases, with 14 bases sitting between them. CDR3 DNA: TGTGCCAGCTCACCTAGGGGGGGGAGCATGAACACTGAAGCTTTCTTT. Its protein product is CASSPRGGSMNTEAFF.

CDR3 loop: CASQTGQGHEQYF. As DNA, the CDR3 is TGTGCCAGCCAGACGGGACAGGGCCACGAGCAGTACTTC. The chain combines TRBV28 with TRBJ2-7; the match to TRBD1 covers 9 bases. Germline CDR1 reads MDHEN; CDR2 reads SYDVKM. The CDR3 length is 13 residues. V lost 8 bases, J lost 5 bases, and 7 bases stayed unmatched.

This chain connects TRBV4-3 to TRBJ1-2; TRBD1 agrees at 8 bases. CDR3 length: 17 amino acids. CDR1 is LGHNA and CDR2 is YSLEER in the germline V gene. V trimming: 3 bases; J trimming: 5 bases; junction bases outside the gene matches: 14. The CDR3 DNA reads as TGCGCCAGCAGCCAGTCACCAGGGGGCTCTAATTTTTATGGCTACACCTTC. It encodes CASSQSPGGSNFYGYTF.

This clone was seen only a few times. This chain links TRBV30 with TRBJ2-7; 7 nucleotides line up with TRBD2. The trim removed 0 bases at V and 7 bases at J, leaving 9 bases unmatched. Germline values: CDR1 GTSNPN, CDR2 SVGIG (reference sequence). This CDR3 is 14 amino acids long. The CDR3 region has the DNA TGTGCCTGGAGTGTAAACGGGAGGAGTGAAGAGCAGTACTTC. Amino acid sequence: CAWSVNGRSEEQYF. Variable domain in full (rest from reference TRBV30 and TRBJ2-7): SQTIHQWPATLVQPVGSPLSLECTVEGTSNPNLYWYRQAAGRGLQLLFYSVGIGQISSEVPQNLSASRPQDRQFILSSKKLLLSDSGFYLCAWSVNGRSEEQYFGPGTRLTVT.

The chain is built from TRBV7-2 and TRBJ1-2, with 12 bases matching TRBD1. Germline CDR1 is SGHTA and CDR2 is FQGNSA. Trimming removed 2 bases from V and 6 bases from J; junction bases left unmatched: 10. The CDR3 loop spans 17 amino acids. This CDR3 reads CASSLLGTGGSTDGYTF. In nucleotides, the CDR3 is TGTGCCAGCAGCTTACTTGGGACAGGGGGCAGTACTGATGGCTACACCTTC.

The CDR3 DNA reads as TGTGCCAGCAGTTTTATGGGACTAGCGGGTCCGTATTTT. It specifies CASSFMGLAGPYF. V and J are TRBV28 and TRBJ2-3, with 12 nucleotides matching TRBD2. The trim removed 3 bases at V and 14 bases at J, leaving 6 bases unmatched. Germline-derived CDR1 and CDR2 are MDHEN and SYDVKM. There are 13 residues in the CDR3. Supplemented by reference TRBV28 and TRBJ2-3, the full variable domain reads DVKVTQSSRYLVKRTGEKVFLECVQDMDHENMFWYRQDPGLGLRLIYFSYDVKMKEKGDIPEGYSVSREKKERFSLILESASTNQTSMYLCASSFMGLAGPYFGPGTRLTVL.

The genes are TRBV6-1 and TRBJ2-2; 8 bases map to TRBD2. Losses at the gene ends were 1 base for V and 8 bases for J; bases not matched to a gene: 9. CDR1 is MNHNS and CDR2 is SASEGT in the germline V gene. The CDR3 covers 16 residues. CDR3 amino acids: CASSEVSGRAMGELFF. The CDR3 region has the DNA TGTGCCAGCAGTGAAGTTTCCGGGAGGGCCATGGGGGAGCTGTTTTTT.

The rearrangement links TRBV19 to TRBJ2-7; D is perhaps TRBD1 (5 bases). Germline CDR1 and CDR2: LNHDA and SQIVND (reference sequence). The CDR3 is made up of 11 amino acids. The V end lost 8 bases, the J end lost 5 bases, and 10 bases lay between the germline ends. CDR3 coding DNA: TGTGCCAGTGGTGCCAGGGACGAGCAGTACTTC. As protein: CASGARDEQYF.

The V and J genes are TRBV4-1 and TRBJ2-3, with a weak D call TRBD2 (5 bases). Trimming shortened V by 4 bases and J by 0 bases, and 11 bases separated the two germline ends. Germline CDR1 is MGHRA and CDR2 is YSYEKL. This CDR3 has 15 residues. The CDR3 sequence: CASSPEAYSTDTQYF. The CDR3 coding sequence is TGCGCCAGCAGCCCGGAGGCATACAGCACAGATACGCAGTATTTT.

For this clone: The junction departs from the called germline gene at one end, perhaps through a read error. The rearrangement uses TRBV7-9 and TRBJ2-2; 10 bases are shared with TRBD2. Germline V lookup: CDR1 SEHNR, CDR2 FQNEAQ (reference sequence). This CDR3 has 18 residues. As DNA, the CDR3 is TGTTCCAGCACCTCATCCGGATGGGGACTAGCGACCACCGGGGAGCTGTTTTTT. It encodes CSSTSSGWGLATTGELFF.

V and J are TRBV7-8 and TRBJ2-6, with 7 bases lining up with TRBD1. The CDR3 extends over 16 amino acids. Trimming took 4 bases from V and 0 from J; bases not matched to a gene: 3. Per germline, CDR1 SGHVS and CDR2 FQNEAQ. The chain's CDR3 is CASSSGGSSGANVLTF. CDR3 nucleotides: TGTGCCAGCAGCTCAGGGGGTAGCTCTGGGGCCAACGTCCTGACTTTC.

The chain has TRBV27 and TRBJ2-7, with a weak D call TRBD2 (6 bases). Germline lookup yields CDR1 MNHEY and CDR2 SMNVEV (reference sequence). The CDR3 has 17 amino acids. V shed 3 bases and J shed 3 bases, with 21 bases lying between them. The CDR3 sequence is CASSFRVSGLPYYEQYF. The CDR3 DNA sequence: TGTGCCAGCAGTTTTCGGGTTAGCGGATTACCCTACTACGAGCAGTACTTC.

The chain combines TRBV5-1 with TRBJ2-1, with no clear D. The CDR3 totals 16 residues. Trimming took off 4 bases at V and 0 bases at J, with 14 bases between the two ends. Per the germline V gene, CDR1 is SGHRS and CDR2 is YFSETQ. This chain's CDR3 is CASSILQISSYNEQFF. As DNA, the CDR3 is TGCGCCAGCAGCATCCTACAGATTTCCTCCTACAATGAGCAGTTCTTC. Variable domain in full (rest from reference TRBV5-1 and TRBJ2-1): KAGVTQTPRYLIKTRGQQVTLSCSPISGHRSVSWYQQTPGQGLQFLFEYFSETQRNKGNFPGRFSGRQFSNSRSEMNVSTLELGDSALYLCASSILQISSYNEQFFGPGTRLTVL.